The entry below gives a single TCR beta chain sequence along with its context. An end of the junction does not agree with germline; a read error may underlie this. The entry originates in a study of technical replicates of blood from a handful of donors. Here immunoSEQ multiplex PCR was the method, and the copy in TCRdb shows in-frame clones only, minus some. The sample shows approximately 81,000 clones, roughly 95% of them seen only once. The CDR3 is made up of 13 amino acids. The germline V gene encodes CDR1 LNHDA and CDR2 SQIVND (reference sequence). J is TRBJ1-5 and V is TRBV19; the match to TRBD1 covers 7 bases. The sequenced sample was T cells isolated from PBMCs. The receptor's source is a human donor in good health. This chain's CDR3 is CASSTRTGEGACF. CDR3 DNA sequence: TGTGCCAGTAGTACTCGGACAGGAGAAGGTGCATGCTTT.